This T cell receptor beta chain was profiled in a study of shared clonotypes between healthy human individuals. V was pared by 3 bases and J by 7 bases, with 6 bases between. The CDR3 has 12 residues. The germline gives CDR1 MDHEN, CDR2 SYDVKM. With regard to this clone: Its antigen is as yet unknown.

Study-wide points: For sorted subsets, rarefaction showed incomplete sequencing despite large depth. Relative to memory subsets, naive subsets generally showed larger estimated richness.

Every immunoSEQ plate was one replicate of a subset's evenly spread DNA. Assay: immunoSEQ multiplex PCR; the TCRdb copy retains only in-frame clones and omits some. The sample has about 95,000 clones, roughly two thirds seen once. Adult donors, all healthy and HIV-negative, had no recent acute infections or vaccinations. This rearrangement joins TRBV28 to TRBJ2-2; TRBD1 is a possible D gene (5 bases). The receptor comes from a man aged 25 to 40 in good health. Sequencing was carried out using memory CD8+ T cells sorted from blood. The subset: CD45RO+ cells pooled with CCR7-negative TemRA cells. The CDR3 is CASSFQGGELFF. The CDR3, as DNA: TGTGCCAGCAGTTTTCAGGGCGGGGAGCTGTTTTTT.